The subject of this entry is one TCR beta chain. The entry originates in a study of siplizumab effects on memory and regulatory T cells. Germline V gene lookup returns CDR1 SNHLY and CDR2 FYNNEI. The CDR3 has 12 amino acids. The V gene lost 5 bases and the J gene lost 1 base, with 6 bases spanning the gap. Assay used: immunoSEQ multiplex PCR; TCRdb lists only in-frame clones, some missing. The sample gives some 100,000 clones, 90% to 95% of which show up once; approximately 7.1% is in the top ten. This sequence joins TRBV2 and TRBJ2-7; no definite D call. Material: CD8+ T cells sorted from blood. This clonotype was sampled from a human donor in good health. CDR3 sequence (DNA): TGTGCCAGCAGTAAGGGATCCTACGAGCAGTACTTC. This codes for CASSKGSYEQYF.